A single sample is the source of the 30 T cell receptor beta chains below, sequenced in a study of blood T cells in healthy people across ages. A sample-barcoded 5' primer and a J-beta primer mix were used in a second PCR of roughly 7 to 11 cycles. TCRdb independently ran MiXCR on the 5' RACE reads; one entry per CDR3 protein. The sample lists about a million distinct CDR3 sequences; roughly two fifths were seen once. Specimen: blood. All receptors derive from a man between 18 and 35 years old in good health.

This clonotype was detected only a few times. CDR3 sequence (DNA): TGCAGTGCTAGAGCTCAAGGCGGGGAGCTGTTTTTT. It codes for CSARAQGGELFF. V and J are TRBV20-1 and TRBJ2-2; the D is unclear. This CDR3 is 12 amino acids long. Germline V CDR1 and CDR2: DFQATT, SNEGSKA (reference sequence). V shed 1 base and J shed 7 bases, with 7 bases lying between them.

The chain couples TRBV4-3 to TRBJ1-4; D is unclear. The germline gives CDR1 LGHNA, CDR2 YSLEER. The length of the CDR3 is 17 residues. Trimming pared 0 bases from V and 1 base from J, leaving 12 bases between. The CDR3 DNA follows: TGCGCCAGCAGCCAAGATTGGGGTGGAGGAACTAATGAAAAACTGTTTTTT. It is translated as CASSQDWGGGTNEKLFF.

Here the CDR3 reads CAISLDRGGSGELFF. The DNA for the CDR3 is TGTGCCATCAGCCTAGACCGCGGTGGGTCCGGGGAGCTGTTTTTT. V gene TRBV10-3 combines with J gene TRBJ2-2; D gene ambiguous. Deletions cut 6 bases from V and 6 bases from J, with 17 bases between. Germline CDR1 ENHRY, CDR2 SYGVKD. This CDR3 has 15 residues.

To note about this clonotype: A much larger clone sits a single nucleotide away, making a read error possible. The chain combines TRBV20-1 with TRBJ2-5; TRBD1 aligns across 7 bases. The DNA end is a closer match to TRBJ2-7, so the J assignment may be wrong. From germline, CDR1 is DFQATT and CDR2 SNEGSKA (reference sequence). There are 13 residues in the CDR3. Written as DNA, the CDR3 is TGCAGTGCAGTCCGGGACAGAAACTACGAGCAGTACTTC. It encodes CSAVRDRNYEQYF.

For this clonotype: This may arise from a read error, as a much more abundant clone is one base away. V and J are TRBV6-2 or TRBV6-3 and TRBJ2-4; weak D call: TRBD1 (6 bases). With the DNA end fitting TRBJ2-5 better, the J assignment may be wrong. The CDR3 is 13 amino acids. The V gene's germline CDR1 is MNHEY and CDR2 SVGEGT. The CDR3 spells CASRFGQSETQYF. CDR3 DNA sequence: TGTGCCAGCAGGTTTGGACAGTCGGAGACCCAGTACTTC.

This clonotype appeared a few times. The chain is built from TRBV11-1 and TRBJ2-4; D remains unclear. This CDR3 comprises 13 residues. Germline CDR1 is SGHAT and CDR2 is FQDESV (reference sequence). V lost 4 bases to trimming and J lost 4 bases, with 8 bases between them. The CDR3 DNA reads TGTGCCAGCAGCTACCCCCAGAAAAACATTCAGTACTTC. Translated, it gives CASSYPQKNIQYF.

This clonotype was counted ten times or more. For the CDR3, the DNA is TGTGCCAGCAGTTTAGCGCTAGGCCGAACCTACGAGCAGTACTTC. Protein sequence: CASSLALGRTYEQYF. The chain recombines TRBV12-3 or TRBV12-4 with TRBJ2-7; D gene ambiguous. The CDR3 is 15 residues long. The V end was cut by 0 bases, the J end by 2 bases, with 11 bases between.

The chain couples TRBV29-1 to TRBJ2-7; tentative D call: TRBD2 (6 bases). Deletions cut 4 bases from V and 2 bases from J, with 15 bases between. The CDR3 loop spans 14 amino acids. Germline V gene sequence: CDR1 SQVTM, CDR2 ANQGSEA. CDR3 region: CSVGGAGLTYEQYF. Here the CDR3 DNA reads TGCAGCGTTGGGGGAGCGGGCCTGACCTACGAGCAGTACTTC.

V gene TRBV5-1 combines with J gene TRBJ2-1, with a tentative D call TRBD2 (6 bases). Trimming cost V 0 bases and J 6 bases, with 13 bases left between them. This CDR3 has 15 residues. The germline CDR1 and CDR2 sequences are SGHRS and YFSETQ. The DNA for the CDR3 is TGCGCCAGCAGCTTGGATTTAGCGGTGTCCAATGAGCAGTTCTTC. Amino acid sequence: CASSLDLAVSNEQFF.

V and J are TRBV2 and TRBJ2-2, with D maybe TRBD1 (6 bases). V lost 2 bases and J 4 bases, leaving 11 bases between the germline ends. Per the germline V gene, CDR1 is SNHLY and CDR2 is FYNNEI. The CDR3 contains 15 residues. CDR3 sequence reads: CASSELSGATGELFF. CDR3 DNA: TGTGCCAGCAGTGAATTGTCAGGGGCCACCGGGGAGCTGTTTTTT.

This chain joins TRBV18 and TRBJ1-5; no firm D call. The V gene's germline CDR1 is KGHSH and CDR2 LQKENI. Trimming took off 3 bases at V and 4 bases at J, with 10 bases between the two ends. This CDR3 contains 14 residues. The CDR3 nucleotides read TGTGCCAGCTCACCCCCATCATGGAATCAGCCCCAGCATTTT. Protein sequence: CASSPPSWNQPQHF.

The chain recombines TRBV7-6 with TRBJ1-1; D is perhaps TRBD1 (5 bases). Trimming removed 2 bases at V and 7 bases at J, with 14 bases between. Germline V gene sequence: CDR1 SGHVS, CDR2 FNYEAQ. The CDR3 is made up of 14 amino acids. The chain's CDR3 is CASSLKGRGREAFF. In DNA form, the CDR3 reads TGTGCCAGCAGCTTAAAGGGGCGGGGCCGTGAAGCTTTCTTT.

This clonotype came up a few times. This chain connects TRBV7-2 to TRBJ2-6; D gene uncertain. This CDR3 comprises 14 residues. V shed 3 bases and J shed 1 base, with 4 bases lying between them. Germline loops: CDR1 SGHTA, CDR2 FQGNSA. CDR3 protein: CASSFLSGANVLTF. DNA of the CDR3: TGTGCCAGCAGCTTTCTTTCTGGGGCCAACGTCCTGACTTTC.

This chain links TRBV12-3 or TRBV12-4 with TRBJ2-2; 10 bases fit TRBD2. Trimming took 2 bases from V and 5 from J; bases not matched to a gene: 11. The CDR3 loop spans 18 amino acids. The CDR3 region is CASSLRGLASGRTGELFF. Here the CDR3 DNA reads TGTGCCAGCAGTTTAAGGGGACTAGCGTCCGGGAGGACCGGGGAGCTGTTTTTT.

This chain joins TRBV12-3 or TRBV12-4 and TRBJ1-1, with D maybe TRBD1 (5 bases). Trimming stripped 7 bases from V and 5 bases from J, with 14 bases between. The CDR3 sequence is 13 residues long. CDR3 in amino acids: CASTLRGWTEAFF. In DNA, the CDR3 is TGTGCCAGCACCTTAAGGGGATGGACTGAAGCTTTCTTT.

A word on this clonotype: Just one base apart from a much larger clone, this may be a read error. This chain joins TRBV7-9 and TRBJ1-1; D not certain. This CDR3 is 14 amino acids long. CDR1 is SEHNR and CDR2 is FQNEAQ in the germline V gene (reference sequence). The CDR3 DNA reads as TGTGCCAGCAGCTTAGCACCGCTGAACGCTGAAGCTTTCTTT. Translating gives CASSLAPLNAEAFF.

V usage is TRBV7-2 and J usage is TRBJ1-3; TRBD1 matches 8 bases. The ends lost 5 bases at V and 4 bases at J; junction bases unmatched: 10. This CDR3 is 16 amino acids long. Germline CDR1 is SGHTA and CDR2 is FQGNSA. The CDR3 bases are TGTGCCAGCAGCCCACACCGGACAGGGCAAGGAAACACCATATATTTT. Translation gives CASSPHRTGQGNTIYF.

Regarding this clonotype: A read error may produce the germline difference seen at one junction end. The gene calls are TRBV5-6 and TRBJ2-1; tentatively, D is TRBD1 (6 bases). In germline, CDR1 is SGHDT, CDR2 YYEEEE. This CDR3 spans 17 amino acids. CDR3 in amino acids: CAGSPLIGGQSYNEQFF. The CDR3, as DNA: TGTGCCGGCAGCCCTCTAATTGGAGGACAGTCCTACAATGAGCAGTTCTTC. Based on the CDR3 plus reference TRBV5-6 and TRBJ2-1, the full variable domain is DAGVTQSPTHLIKTRGQQVTLRCSPKSGHDTVSWYQQALGQGPQFIFQYYEEEERQRGNFPDRFSGHQFPNYSSELNVNALLLGDSALYLCAGSPLIGGQSYNEQFFGPGTRLTVL.

This clonotype was counted ten times or more. The chain recombines TRBV4-3 with TRBJ2-3; the D is unclear. The CDR3 loop spans 17 amino acids. V lost 0 bases, J lost 0 bases, and 13 bases lay in between. The germline V gene has CDR1 LGHNA and CDR2 YSLEER. The CDR3 DNA sequence: TGCGCCAGCAGCCAAGATGGTGGGGTCACTAGCACAGATACGCAGTATTTT. It encodes CASSQDGGVTSTDTQYF.

The chain has TRBV20-1 and TRBJ2-3, with 7 bases aligning to TRBD2. The CDR3 extends over 15 amino acids. Germline V gives CDR1 DFQATT, CDR2 SNEGSKA (reference sequence). Trimming at V came to 3 bases and at J to 4 bases, leaving 10 bases not matched to a gene. This CDR3 is CSARADGGSADTQYF. The CDR3 DNA follows: TGCAGTGCTAGGGCGGACGGGGGGTCCGCAGATACGCAGTATTTT.

The chain carries TRBV12-3 or TRBV12-4 and TRBJ2-1, with D perhaps being TRBD1 or TRBD2 (5 bases each). CDR3 length: 12 residues. The V end was cut by 3 bases, the J end by 12 bases, with 12 bases between. CDR3 sequence (DNA): TGTGCCAGCAGTTTGTTGGGGGATGGGCAGTTCTTC. Residues: CASSLLGDGQFF.

The CDR3 coding sequence is TGCGCCAGCAGCTTGGAGTCCCAGACAGGGAGCACCGGGGAGCTGTTTTTT. This codes for CASSLESQTGSTGELFF. The chain has TRBV5-1 and TRBJ2-2; 7 bases match TRBD1. CDR3 length: 17 residues. Trimming removed 0 bases from V and 4 bases from J; junction bases left unmatched: 9. Germline V gene data show CDR1 as SGHRS and CDR2 as YFSETQ.

This chain connects TRBV7-2 to TRBJ1-5; D is unclear. This CDR3 has 13 amino acids. Germline V gene lookup returns CDR1 SGHTA and CDR2 FQGNSA. V lost 2 bases and J lost 6, with 8 bases in between. The CDR3 here is CASSLYGSQPQHF. DNA for the CDR3: TGTGCCAGCAGCTTATACGGGAGTCAGCCCCAGCATTTT.

This clonotype was seen only a few times. The chain combines TRBV9 with TRBJ1-1, with a tentative D call TRBD1 (5 bases). The CDR3 has 16 residues. Germline V gene sequence: CDR1 SGDLS, CDR2 YYNGEE. The V end was cut by 4 bases, the J end by 7 bases, with 23 bases between. CDR3 amino acids: CASSPQFLGSGSEAFF. For the CDR3, the DNA is TGTGCCAGCAGCCCCCAGTTTCTTGGGTCAGGGAGTGAAGCTTTCTTT.

As to this clonotype: One junction end does not reproduce the germline sequence, and a read error may be involved. The chain combines TRBV27 with TRBJ2-3; perhaps TRBD2 as D (6 bases). The CDR3 has 16 residues. The germline V gene encodes CDR1 MNHEY and CDR2 SMNVEV (reference sequence). This chain's CDR3 is CASSPVSGPFTGTQYF. CDR3 nucleotide sequence: TGTGCCAGCAGCCCGGTTAGCGGCCCTTTCACAGGTACGCAGTATTTT.

The chain uses TRBV24-1 and TRBJ2-1; D is unclear. The germline V gene encodes CDR1 KGHDR and CDR2 SFDVKD. Between the trimmed V and J ends, which lost 5 bases and 7 bases, there was a span of 5 bases. The CDR3 loop spans 11 amino acids. CDR3 sequence (DNA): TGTGCCACCAGTGCCAGGAATGAGCAGTTCTTC. Protein product: CATSARNEQFF.

Ten or more counts support this clonotype. The chain links TRBV10-3 to TRBJ2-3; D is ambiguous. Germline assignment: CDR1 ENHRY and CDR2 SYGVKD. Trimming stripped 10 bases from V and 6 bases from J, with 8 bases between. The CDR3 runs 10 residues. CDR3 protein: CATQGDTQYF. CDR3 bases: TGTGCCACCCAAGGCGATACGCAGTATTTT.

As concerns this clonotype: One end of the junction fails to match germline, which may point to a read error. V usage is TRBV9 and J usage is TRBJ2-3; D may correspond to TRBD1 or TRBD2 (6 bases each). The CDR3 runs 16 residues. Per germline, CDR1 SGDLS and CDR2 YYNGEE. CDR3 DNA sequence: TGTACCAGCAGCCTCTCGGAGGGGGTCAGCACAGATACGCAGTATTTT. This codes for CTSSLSEGVSTDTQYF.

A remark on this clonotype: This may come from a read error, since a much larger clone is one base off. The chain has TRBV20-1 and TRBJ2-1; D is uncertain. The CDR3 contains 16 residues. V dropped 6 bases and J dropped 7 bases, with 25 bases sitting between them. Germline V gives CDR1 DFQATT, CDR2 SNEGSKA (reference sequence). The CDR3 region has the DNA TGCAGTGCCGATTACCCTTACGGGTCGTTTCGGAATGAGCAGTTCTTC. Its protein is CSADYPYGSFRNEQFF.

In the case of this clonotype: This may be a read error: a much more frequent sequence differs by one nucleotide. V is TRBV6-2 or TRBV6-3 and J is TRBJ2-7; 10 bases agree with TRBD2. With V trimmed by 7 bases and J by 7 bases, 13 bases remained unmatched. This CDR3 is 15 amino acids long. The germline gives CDR1 MNHEY, CDR2 SVGEGT. The CDR3 DNA sequence: TGTGCCAGCAAAACCCTAGCGGGGGCCTACAATGAGCAGTACTTC. This translates into CASKTLAGAYNEQYF.